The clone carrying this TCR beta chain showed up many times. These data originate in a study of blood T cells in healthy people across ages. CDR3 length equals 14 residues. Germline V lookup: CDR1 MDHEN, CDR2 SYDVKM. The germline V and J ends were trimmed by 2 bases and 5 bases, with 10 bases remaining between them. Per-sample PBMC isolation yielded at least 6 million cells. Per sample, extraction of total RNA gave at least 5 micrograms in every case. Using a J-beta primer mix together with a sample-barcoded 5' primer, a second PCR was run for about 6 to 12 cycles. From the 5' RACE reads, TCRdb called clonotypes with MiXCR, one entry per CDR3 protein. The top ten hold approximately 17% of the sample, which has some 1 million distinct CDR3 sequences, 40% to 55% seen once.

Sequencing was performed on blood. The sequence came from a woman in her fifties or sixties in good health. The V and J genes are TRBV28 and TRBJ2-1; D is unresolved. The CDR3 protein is CASSLTPLHNEQFF. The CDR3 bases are TGTGCCAGCAGTTTAACCCCCCTCCACAATGAGCAGTTCTTC.